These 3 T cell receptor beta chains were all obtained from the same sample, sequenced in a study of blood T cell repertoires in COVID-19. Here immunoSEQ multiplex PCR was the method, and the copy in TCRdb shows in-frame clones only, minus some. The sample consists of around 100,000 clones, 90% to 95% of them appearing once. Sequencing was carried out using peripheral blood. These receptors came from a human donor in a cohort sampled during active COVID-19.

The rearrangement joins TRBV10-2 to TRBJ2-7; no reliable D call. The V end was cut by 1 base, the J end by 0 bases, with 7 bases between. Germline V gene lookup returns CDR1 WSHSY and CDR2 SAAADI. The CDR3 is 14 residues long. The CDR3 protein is CASSELHRSYEQYF. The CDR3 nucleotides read TGCGCCAGCAGTGAGTTACACCGCTCCTACGAGCAGTACTTC.

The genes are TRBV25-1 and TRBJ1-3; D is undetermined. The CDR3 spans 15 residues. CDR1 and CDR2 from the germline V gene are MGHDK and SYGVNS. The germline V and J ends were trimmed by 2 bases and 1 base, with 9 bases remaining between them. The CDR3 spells CASSEGRGSGNTIYF. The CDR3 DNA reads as TGTGCCAGCAGTGAAGGACGGGGATCTGGAAACACCATATATTTT.

The CDR3 bases are TGTGCCTGGAGTGACACAGGATTTAGTGAAAAACTGTTTTTT. Translation: CAWSDTGFSEKLFF. The chain uses TRBV30 and TRBJ1-4; the D gene is possibly TRBD1 (5 bases). V lost 1 base and J lost 7, with 13 bases in between. Germline CDR1 reads GTSNPN; CDR2 reads SVGIG (reference sequence). The length of the CDR3 is 14 residues.